Shown below are 20 T cell receptor beta chains from a single sample sequenced in a study of Ad26.COV2.S vaccination and SARS-CoV-2 variants. Described treatment: roughly 19 received Ad26.COV2.S at low or high dose, single or two shots; several received placebo; per-sample allocation not given. Day 63 after the first vaccine or placebo injection was the time point for sampling. The data were produced by immunoSEQ multiplex PCR, yet TCRdb's version contains in-frame clones alone and is incomplete. The sample consists of roughly 700,000 clones, roughly 90% of them appearing once. Source: peripheral blood, taken in a trial of Ad26.COV2.S vaccine versus placebo. The receptors come from a person aged 18-65 years who received the Ad26.COV2.S COVID-19 vaccine or a placebo.

The chain uses TRBV4-3 and TRBJ1-6, with D possibly TRBD1 on 5 matching bases. The CDR3 covers 17 residues. The germline V and J ends were trimmed by 1 base and 4 bases, with 14 bases remaining between them. Germline V gene sequence: CDR1 LGHNA, CDR2 YSLEER. CDR3 loop: CASSQAPGPEYNSPLHF. For the CDR3, the DNA is TGCGCCAGCAGCCAAGCCCCGGGGCCTGAGTATAATTCACCCCTCCACTTT.

V usage is TRBV5-4 and J usage is TRBJ2-3; D is unresolved. This CDR3 region has 13 residues. V shed 6 bases and J shed 2 bases, with 10 bases lying between them. Germline V gives CDR1 SGHNT, CDR2 YYREEE (reference sequence). The DNA for the CDR3 is TGTGCCAGCACCCTGAGGCCCACAGATACGCAGTATTTT. This encodes CASTLRPTDTQYF.

The rearrangement joins TRBV6-6 to TRBJ1-4, with D uncertain. V lost 6 bases and J lost 7, with 12 bases in between. Germline CDR1 reads MNHNY; CDR2 reads SVGAGI (reference sequence). This CDR3 spans 13 amino acids. CDR3 DNA: TGTGCCAGCAGCCAGTGGTTTGGTGAAAAACTGTTTTTT. This translates into CASSQWFGEKLFF.

The CDR3 DNA sequence: TGTGCCACCAGTGAACCTGGGACAGGGGGGCAAGAGACCCAGTACTTC. Translated, it gives CATSEPGTGGQETQYF. The rearrangement uses TRBV24-1 and TRBJ2-5; 11 bases map to TRBD1. Per germline, CDR1 KGHDR and CDR2 SFDVKD. Losses at the gene ends were 4 bases for V and 2 bases for J; bases not matched to a gene: 5. The CDR3 extends over 16 amino acids.

This clone has more than one count but fewer than ten. The chain links TRBV18 to TRBJ2-4; weak D call: TRBD1 (6 bases). Trimming removed 6 bases from V and 6 bases from J, with 12 bases in between. The CDR3 runs 13 residues. CDR1 and CDR2 from the germline V gene are KGHSH and LQKENI. CDR3 in amino acids: CASSGTTSNIQYF. Written as DNA, the CDR3 is TGTGCCAGCTCCGGGACAACCTCAAACATTCAGTACTTC.

As to this clone: Other DNA sequences in the same sample also yield this CDR3. The chain is built from TRBV27 and TRBJ2-3; D possibly corresponds to TRBD1 (5 bases). The CDR3 totals 13 residues. Germline V gives CDR1 MNHEY, CDR2 SMNVEV (reference sequence). Trimming left V 5 bases short and J 3 bases short, with 9 bases between. CDR3 coding DNA: TGTGCCAGCAGTCCCCAGGGTACAGATACGCAGTATTTT. Protein product: CASSPQGTDTQYF.

The chain links TRBV5-6 to TRBJ2-3; D gene uncertain. CDR1 is SGHDT and CDR2 is YYEEEE in the germline V gene. The V end lost 3 bases, the J end lost 6 bases, and 11 bases lay between the germline ends. The CDR3 has 13 residues. CDR3 coding DNA: TGTGCCAGCAGCTGGACCTCGGTGGATACGCAGTATTTT. Translated, it gives CASSWTSVDTQYF.

The J gene is TRBJ2-3, the V gene TRBV7-2, with D hard to call. The V and J ends lost 4 bases and 5 bases respectively, with 13 bases between them. CDR1 and CDR2 from the germline V gene are SGHTA and FQGNSA. The CDR3 extends over 14 amino acids. This chain's CDR3 is CASSSLFGLDTQYF. The CDR3 coding sequence is TGTGCCAGCAGCTCCCTTTTCGGGCTAGATACGCAGTATTTT. Based on the CDR3 plus reference TRBV7-2 and TRBJ2-3, the full variable domain is GAGVSQSPSNKVTEKGKDVELRCDPISGHTALYWYRQSLGQGLEFLIYFQGNSAPDKSGLPSDRFSAERTGGSVSTLTIQRTQQEDSAVYLCASSSLFGLDTQYFGPGTRLTVL.

The CDR3 DNA reads TGTGCCATCCGCAATGAAAAACTGTTTTTT. The encoded protein is CAIRNEKLFF. J is TRBJ1-4 and V is TRBV10-3; D not resolved. The V gene's germline CDR1 is ENHRY and CDR2 SYGVKD. The CDR3 has 10 amino acids. V dropped 8 bases and J dropped 5 bases, with 3 bases sitting between them.

The V and J genes are TRBV7-9 and TRBJ1-2; 8 bases fit TRBD1. Germline V CDR1 and CDR2: SEHNR, FQNEAQ (reference sequence). The CDR3 loop spans 13 amino acids. J gave up 8 bases and V 5 bases, and 7 bases lay outside the gene matches. The CDR3 loop is CASSQDRVRGYTF. CDR3 DNA sequence: TGTGCCAGCAGCCAGGACAGGGTGAGGGGCTACACCTTC. The full variable domain, its missing parts supplied by reference TRBV7-9 and TRBJ1-2, is DTGVSQNPRHKITKRGQNVTFRCDPISEHNRLYWYRQTLGQGPEFLTYFQNEAQLEKSRLLSDRFSAERPKGSFSTLEIQRTEQGDSAMYLCASSQDRVRGYTFGSGTRLTVV.

This clone was seen only a few times. Other DNA sequences from this sample encode an identical CDR3 as well. The chain is built from TRBV6-5 and TRBJ2-7; 9 bases agree with TRBD1. V was pared by 6 bases and J by 3 bases, with 0 bases of the junction left unmatched. CDR3 length: 12 residues. Germline CDR1 reads MNHEY; CDR2 reads SVGAGI. The CDR3 spells CASRDRGYEQYF. CDR3 DNA sequence: TGTGCCAGCAGGGACAGGGGCTACGAGCAGTACTTC.

J is TRBJ1-6 and V is TRBV3-1 (or the pseudogene TRBV3-2), with D possibly TRBD1 on 5 matching bases. Trimming left V 1 base short and J 6 bases short, with 10 bases between. The CDR3 loop spans 15 amino acids. The germline V gene encodes CDR1 LGHDT and CDR2 YNNKEL (reference sequence). The CDR3 protein is CASSQVVGGNSPLHF. The CDR3, as DNA: TGTGCCAGCAGCCAAGTAGTCGGGGGTAATTCACCCCTCCACTTT.

V and J are TRBV18 and TRBJ1-3, with D unclear. CDR1 KGHSH and CDR2 LQKENI come from the germline V gene. The CDR3 covers 12 residues. Trimming stripped 3 bases from V and 8 bases from J, with 8 bases between. For the CDR3, the DNA is TGTGCCAGCTCACCCGGACGGGACACCATATATTTT. Its translation: CASSPGRDTIYF. The full variable domain, rest sourced from reference TRBV18 and TRBJ1-3, is NAGVMQNPRHLVRRRGQEARLRCSPMKGHSHVYWYRQLPEEGLKFMVYLQKENIIDESGMPKERFSAEFPKEGPSILRIQQVVRGDSAAYFCASSPGRDTIYFGEGSWLTVV.

CDR3 sequence: CASSSRRTSVNEQYF. The CDR3, as DNA: TGTGCCAGCAGCTCAAGGAGGACTAGCGTTAACGAGCAGTACTTC. The chain employs TRBV5-8 and TRBJ2-7, with TRBD2 identical over 9 bases. The V and J ends lost 3 bases and 5 bases, in that order; junction bases with no gene match: 9. Germline V gene lookup returns CDR1 SGHTS and CDR2 YDEGEE. There are 15 residues in the CDR3.

The chain carries TRBV7-9 and TRBJ2-2; possible D gene TRBD2, 5 bases. The germline gives CDR1 SEHNR, CDR2 FQNEAQ (reference sequence). This CDR3 contains 16 residues. Trimming cost V 0 bases and J 0 bases, with 8 bases left between them. In DNA, the CDR3 is TGTGCCAGCAGCTTAGCGCGACTAACGAACACCGGGGAGCTGTTTTTT. Its translation: CASSLARLTNTGELFF.

The CDR3 nucleotides are TGTGCCAGCAGTTCCTTTACAGGGGGCTATGGCTATGGCTACACCTTC. Amino acids: CASSSFTGGYGYGYTF. The J gene is TRBJ1-2, the V gene TRBV27, with 9 bases identical to TRBD1. The germline V gene has CDR1 MNHEY and CDR2 SMNVEV (reference sequence). This CDR3 has 16 amino acids. The V gene end was trimmed by 4 bases and the J gene end by 4 bases; junction bases not matched to a gene: 10.

A remark on this clone: This same CDR3 is encoded by further DNA sequences in the sample. The chain couples TRBV7-2 to TRBJ1-1, with D perhaps TRBD1 (6 bases). The CDR3 contains 13 residues. V gave up 4 bases and J gave up 2 bases, with 8 bases separating them. Germline CDR1 reads SGHTA; CDR2 reads FQGNSA. CDR3 sequence reads: CASSSGQNTEAFF. DNA for the CDR3: TGTGCCAGCAGCTCGGGACAAAACACTGAAGCTTTCTTT.

The rearrangement joins TRBV30 to TRBJ1-2; D is uncertain. The germline V and J ends were trimmed by 4 bases and 7 bases, with 13 bases remaining between them. The CDR3 is made up of 12 amino acids. Germline V gives CDR1 GTSNPN, CDR2 SVGIG (reference sequence). CDR3: CAWTVPLGGYTF. The CDR3 nucleotides read TGTGCCTGGACCGTCCCTCTGGGTGGCTACACCTTC.

The genes are TRBV9 and TRBJ1-2, with 9 bases that match TRBD1. J lost 8 bases, V lost 0 bases, and 17 bases had no gene match. From germline, CDR1 is SGDLS and CDR2 YYNGEE. The CDR3 totals 18 residues. The CDR3 reads CASSVASLVGQGVQGYTF. CDR3 sequence (DNA): TGTGCCAGCAGCGTAGCTTCATTGGTGGGACAGGGTGTTCAAGGCTACACCTTC.

V gene TRBV25-1 combines with J gene TRBJ2-7, with D uncertain. The CDR3 loop spans 11 amino acids. Trimming took off 8 bases at V and 0 bases at J, with 5 bases between the two ends. Germline V gene data show CDR1 as MGHDK and CDR2 as SYGVNS. CDR3 residues: CASRSSYEQYF. The CDR3 nucleotides are TGTGCCAGCCGATCCTCCTACGAGCAGTACTTC.